This is a list of T cell receptor beta chains from one sample in a study of a mutant IDH1 vaccine in newly diagnosed glioma. Generated by immunoSEQ multiplex PCR, the TCRdb table keeps only in-frame clones and is missing some. The profile shows 49,000 or so clones, over 75% of them singletons. Antigens of these TCRs are unknown. The material sequenced was PBMCs, taken from a glioma patient whose treatment included an IDH1 peptide vaccine. The receptor set was obtained from a woman aged 40 to 50 with glioma. CDR3s include the opening cysteine and the closing phenylalanine or tryptophan. The order of the fields is CDR3 DNA, CDR3 protein, D gene, V gene, J gene, clone size. The D gene is left open where the match is weak. Clone size, where shown, is once, few, many, or a class for clones that have expanded.

CDR3 DNA: TGTGCCAGCCATGCAAGATATAGCAATCAGCCCCAGCATTTT
CDR3 protein: CASHARYSNQPQHF
D gene: .
V gene: TRBV11-3
J gene: TRBJ1-5
clone size: .

CDR3 DNA: TGTGCCTGGAGTAAGGGACTCGCCTCACCCCTCCACTTT
CDR3 protein: CAWSKGLASPLHF
D gene: .
V gene: TRBV30
J gene: TRBJ1-6
clone size: .

CDR3 DNA: TGTGCCAGCAGCTTATACGGCACAGGGGGCAATTCAGATACGCAGTATTTT
CDR3 protein: CASSLYGTGGNSDTQYF
D gene: TRBD1
V gene: TRBV7-2
J gene: TRBJ2-3
clone size: .

CDR3 DNA: TGTGCCAGTGGGGGGACAGTCGGGAACATTCAGTACTTC
CDR3 protein: CASGGTVGNIQYF
D gene: .
V gene: TRBV6-1
J gene: TRBJ2-4
clone size: .

CDR3 DNA: TGTGCCAGCAGCCCAAACGGGCAGAAGTCCCCCTATGGCTACACCTTC
CDR3 protein: CASSPNGQKSPYGYTF
D gene: .
V gene: TRBV7-3
J gene: TRBJ1-2
clone size: once

CDR3 DNA: TGTGCCAGCAGTCAGATCTCTGAGGCAGGAGGAGGATCCCTCCACTTT
CDR3 protein: CASSQISEAGGGSLHF
D gene: .
V gene: TRBV2
J gene: TRBJ1-6
clone size: .

CDR3 DNA: TGTGCCAGCAGCTTGGGGGCAGGGGCTAATTCACCCCTCCACTTT
CDR3 protein: CASSLGAGANSPLHF
D gene: .
V gene: TRBV5-6
J gene: TRBJ1-6
clone size: .

CDR3 DNA: TGTGCCAGCAGCCCACCGGGGGTTGCGGAGACCCAGTACTTC
CDR3 protein: CASSPPGVAETQYF
D gene: .
V gene: TRBV7-2
J gene: TRBJ2-5
clone size: .

CDR3 DNA: TGTGCCAGCAGTGGGGGTCCTGGGGCCAACGTCCTGACTTTC
CDR3 protein: CASSGGPGANVLTF
D gene: .
V gene: TRBV11-2
J gene: TRBJ2-6
clone size: .

CDR3 DNA: TGTGCTAGCAGCCTACCTCGGGGGTGGGGGGACCGTATAATCGCAACTAATGAAAAACTGTTTTTT
CDR3 protein: CASSLPRGWGDRIIATNEKLFF
D gene: .
V gene: TRBV7-7
J gene: TRBJ1-4
clone size: .

CDR3 DNA: TGCGCCAGCATCCTCGGTGAGGGCGGGGAGCTGTTTTTT
CDR3 protein: CASILGEGGELFF
D gene: .
V gene: TRBV5-1
J gene: TRBJ2-2
clone size: .

CDR3 DNA: TGTGCCAGCAGCCAATCAGCCAGGGTGAATGAAAAACTGTTTTTT
CDR3 protein: CASSQSARVNEKLFF
D gene: .
V gene: TRBV16
J gene: TRBJ1-4
clone size: .

CDR3 DNA: TGTGCCAGCAGTTCTCAGCCGCTCGAGCAGTACTTC
CDR3 protein: CASSSQPLEQYF
D gene: .
V gene: TRBV7-9
J gene: TRBJ2-7
clone size: .

CDR3 DNA: TGTGCCTGGATCCCGAGGGAGGGTTGGACAGATACGCAGTATTTT
CDR3 protein: CAWIPREGWTDTQYF
D gene: TRBD2
V gene: TRBV30
J gene: TRBJ2-3
clone size: .

CDR3 DNA: TGTGCCAGCAGTTACTCTTTTACCGATCCCTACGAGCAGTACTTC
CDR3 protein: CASSYSFTDPYEQYF
D gene: .
V gene: TRBV6-5
J gene: TRBJ2-7
clone size: once

CDR3 DNA: TGTGCCAGCAGCCGAGAGCGCGGGGGGTCTACAGATACGCAGTATTTT
CDR3 protein: CASSRERGGSTDTQYF
D gene: TRBD2
V gene: TRBV5-4
J gene: TRBJ2-3
clone size: .

CDR3 DNA: TGTGCTAGCAGCCCCCTGGACACAAGTTACACTGAAGCTTTCTTT
CDR3 protein: CASSPLDTSYTEAFF
D gene: .
V gene: TRBV7-7
J gene: TRBJ1-1
clone size: few

CDR3 DNA: TGTGCCAGCAGCCCCGGGGGGGCTGGAAACACCATATATTTT
CDR3 protein: CASSPGGAGNTIYF
D gene: .
V gene: TRBV14
J gene: TRBJ1-3
clone size: once